The present T cell receptor (beta chain) was sequenced within a study of shared clonotypes between healthy human individuals. Study at large: Donors, aged 18 to 49, were two women and three men. Study observations and caveats: Genetic and exposure-history diversity was limited by the few donors.

Execution of the assay was at deep level. Under the authors' procedure: Filtering differed since immunoSEQ provided only junctions, with no quality scores. Only in-frame clones appear in the TCRdb table, and some are missing; sequencing was by immunoSEQ multiplex PCR. V and J calls and clone size are as listed in that table; D and trimming were resolved from the DNA. The sample consists of approximately 440,000 clones, 77% of them appearing once. Notes on this clone: Its target is not known.

This CDR3 is built from 11 residues. Per the germline V gene, CDR1 is DFQATT and CDR2 is SNEGSKA (reference sequence). V shed 3 bases and J shed 9 bases, with 9 bases lying between them. Sequencing was done on a sample of PBMCs. J is TRBJ2-1 and V is TRBV20-1; no clear D gene. This clonotype originated in a woman between 40 and 50 years old in good health. Some clones in this sample may be carry-over from other donors' samples. CDR3 loop: CSARTSTEQFF. CDR3 DNA: TGCAGTGCTAGGACCTCGACTGAGCAGTTCTTC.